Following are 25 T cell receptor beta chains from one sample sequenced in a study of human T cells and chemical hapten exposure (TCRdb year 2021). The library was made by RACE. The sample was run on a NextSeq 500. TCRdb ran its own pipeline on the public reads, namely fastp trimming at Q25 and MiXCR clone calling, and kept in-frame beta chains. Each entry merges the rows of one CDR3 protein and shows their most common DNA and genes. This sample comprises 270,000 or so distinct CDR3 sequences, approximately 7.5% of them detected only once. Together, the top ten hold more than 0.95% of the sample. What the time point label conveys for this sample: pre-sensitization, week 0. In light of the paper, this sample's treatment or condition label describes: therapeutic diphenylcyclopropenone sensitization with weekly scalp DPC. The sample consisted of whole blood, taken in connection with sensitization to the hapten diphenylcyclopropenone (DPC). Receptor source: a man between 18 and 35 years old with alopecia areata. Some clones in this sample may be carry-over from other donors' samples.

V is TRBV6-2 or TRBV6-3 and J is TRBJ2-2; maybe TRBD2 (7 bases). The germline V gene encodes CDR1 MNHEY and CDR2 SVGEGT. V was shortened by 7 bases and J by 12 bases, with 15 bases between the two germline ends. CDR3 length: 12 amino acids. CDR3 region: CASTMGRGKLFF. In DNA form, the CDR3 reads TGTGCCAGCACCATGGGGAGGGGGAAGCTGTTTTTT.

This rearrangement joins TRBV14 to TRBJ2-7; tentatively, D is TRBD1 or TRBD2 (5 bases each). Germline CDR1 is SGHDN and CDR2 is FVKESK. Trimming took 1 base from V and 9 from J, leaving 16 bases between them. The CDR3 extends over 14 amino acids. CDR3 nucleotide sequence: TGTGCCAGCAGCCAAGGTGGGGGTCGCCTCGGGCAGTACTTC. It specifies CASSQGGGRLGQYF.

As DNA, the CDR3 is TGCGCCAGCAGCCACCCCGGATCAGGGAGGGCCCGTGAGCAGTTCTTC. This sequence encodes CASSHPGSGRAREQFF. The rearrangement uses TRBV4-3 and TRBJ2-1; 7 positions agree with TRBD2. V was clipped by 3 bases and J by 9 bases; unmatched bases: 14. The CDR3 loop spans 16 amino acids. Germline V gives CDR1 LGHNA, CDR2 YSLEER.

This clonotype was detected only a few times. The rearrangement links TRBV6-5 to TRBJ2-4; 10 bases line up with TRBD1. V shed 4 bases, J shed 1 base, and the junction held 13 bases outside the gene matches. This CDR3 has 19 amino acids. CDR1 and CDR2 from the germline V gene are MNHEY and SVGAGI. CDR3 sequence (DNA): TGTGCCAGCAGTTTGACAGGGGGCGCAGGCGGATGGGCCAAAAACATTCAGTACTTC. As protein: CASSLTGGAGGWAKNIQYF.

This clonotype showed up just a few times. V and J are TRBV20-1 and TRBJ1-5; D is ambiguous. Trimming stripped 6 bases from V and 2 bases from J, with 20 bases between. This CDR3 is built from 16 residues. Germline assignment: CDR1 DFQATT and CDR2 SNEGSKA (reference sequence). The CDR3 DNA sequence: TGCAGTGCCATATGGGGAGCCCGATATGGCAATCAGCCCCAGCATTTT. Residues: CSAIWGARYGNQPQHF.

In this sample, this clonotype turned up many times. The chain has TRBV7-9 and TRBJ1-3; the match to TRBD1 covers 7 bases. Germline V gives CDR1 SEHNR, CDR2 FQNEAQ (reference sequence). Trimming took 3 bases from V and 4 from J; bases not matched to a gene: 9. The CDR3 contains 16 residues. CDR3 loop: CASSLNPWDSGNTIYF. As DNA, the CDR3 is TGTGCCAGCAGCTTGAACCCTTGGGACAGCGGAAACACCATATATTTT.

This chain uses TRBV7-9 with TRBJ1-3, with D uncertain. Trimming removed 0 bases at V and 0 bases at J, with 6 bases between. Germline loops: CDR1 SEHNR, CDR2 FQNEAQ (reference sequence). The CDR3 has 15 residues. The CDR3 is CASSLARPSGNTIYF. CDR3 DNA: TGTGCCAGCAGCTTAGCCAGACCCTCTGGAAACACCATATATTTT.

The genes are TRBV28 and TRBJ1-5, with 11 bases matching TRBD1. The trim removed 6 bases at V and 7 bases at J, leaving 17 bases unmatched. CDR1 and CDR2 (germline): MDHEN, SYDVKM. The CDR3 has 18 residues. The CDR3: CASSYPVPRDRGVQPQHF. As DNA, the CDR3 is TGTGCCAGCAGCTACCCCGTACCGCGGGACAGGGGGGTGCAGCCCCAGCATTTT.

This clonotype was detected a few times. Written as DNA, the CDR3 is TGTGCCAGCAGCGGACAGGTGACCAATTCACCCCTCCACTTT. Translated: CASSGQVTNSPLHF. The gene calls are TRBV7-2 and TRBJ1-6; 7 bases align to TRBD1. CDR3 length: 14 residues. The trim removed 5 bases at V and 7 bases at J, leaving 5 bases unmatched. CDR1 is SGHTA and CDR2 is FQGNSA in the germline V gene.

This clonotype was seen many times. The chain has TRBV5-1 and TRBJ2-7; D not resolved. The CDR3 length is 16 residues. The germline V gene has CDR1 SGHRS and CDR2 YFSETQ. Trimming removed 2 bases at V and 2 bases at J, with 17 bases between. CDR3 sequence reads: CASSFRQVTPTYEQYF. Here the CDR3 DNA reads TGCGCCAGCAGCTTTAGGCAGGTCACGCCTACCTACGAGCAGTACTTC. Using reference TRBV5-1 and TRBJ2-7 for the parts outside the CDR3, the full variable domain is KAGVTQTPRYLIKTRGQQVTLSCSPISGHRSVSWYQQTPGQGLQFLFEYFSETQRNKGNFPGRFSGRQFSNSRSEMNVSTLELGDSALYLCASSFRQVTPTYEQYFGPGTRLTVT.

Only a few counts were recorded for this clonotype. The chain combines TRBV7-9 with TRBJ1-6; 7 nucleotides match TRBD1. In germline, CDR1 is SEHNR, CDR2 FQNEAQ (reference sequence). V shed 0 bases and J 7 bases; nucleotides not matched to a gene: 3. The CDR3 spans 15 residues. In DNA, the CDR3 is TGTGCCAGCAGCTTAGCCCAGGGGGTAAATTCACCCCTCCACTTT. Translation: CASSLAQGVNSPLHF.

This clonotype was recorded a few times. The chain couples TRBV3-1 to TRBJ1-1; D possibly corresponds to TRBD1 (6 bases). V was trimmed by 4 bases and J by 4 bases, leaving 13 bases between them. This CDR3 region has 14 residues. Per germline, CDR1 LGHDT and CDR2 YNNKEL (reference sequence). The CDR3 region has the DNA TGTGCCAGCAGCCGCTACGGACAGTCCACTGAAGCTTTCTTT. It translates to CASSRYGQSTEAFF.

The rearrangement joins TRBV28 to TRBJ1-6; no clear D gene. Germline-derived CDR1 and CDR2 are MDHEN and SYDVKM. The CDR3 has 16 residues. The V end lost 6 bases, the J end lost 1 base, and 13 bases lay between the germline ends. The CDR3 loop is CASRPEYWSYNSPLHF. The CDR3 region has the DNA TGTGCCAGCAGACCAGAGTACTGGTCCTATAATTCACCCCTCCACTTT.

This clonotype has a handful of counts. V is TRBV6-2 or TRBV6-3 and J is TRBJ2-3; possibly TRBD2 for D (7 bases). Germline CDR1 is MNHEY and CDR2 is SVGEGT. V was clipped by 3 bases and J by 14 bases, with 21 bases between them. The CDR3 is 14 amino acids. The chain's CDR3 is CASSYGGGGPLRYF. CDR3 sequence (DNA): TGTGCCAGCAGTTATGGCGGGGGCGGGCCTCTTCGGTATTTT.

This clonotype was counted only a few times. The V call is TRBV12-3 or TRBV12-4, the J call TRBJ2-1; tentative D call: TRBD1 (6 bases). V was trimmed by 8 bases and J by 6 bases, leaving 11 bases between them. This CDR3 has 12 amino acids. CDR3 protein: CASHRAGNEQFF. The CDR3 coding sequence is TGTGCCAGCCACAGGGCGGGCAATGAGCAGTTCTTC.

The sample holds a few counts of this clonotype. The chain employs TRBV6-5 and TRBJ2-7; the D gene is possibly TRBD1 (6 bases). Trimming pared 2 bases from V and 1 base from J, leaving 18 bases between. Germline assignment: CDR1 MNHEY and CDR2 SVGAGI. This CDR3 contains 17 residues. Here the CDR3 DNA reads TGTGCCAGCAGTTACACCCGTTTGGACAGCAAATCCTACGAGCAGTACTTC. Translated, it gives CASSYTRLDSKSYEQYF.

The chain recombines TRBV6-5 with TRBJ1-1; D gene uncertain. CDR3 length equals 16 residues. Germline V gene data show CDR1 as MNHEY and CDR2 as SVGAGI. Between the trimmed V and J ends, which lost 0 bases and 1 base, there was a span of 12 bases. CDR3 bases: TGTGCCAGCAGTTACTCGACGCGGTGGGCGAACACTGAAGCTTTCTTT. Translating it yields CASSYSTRWANTEAFF.

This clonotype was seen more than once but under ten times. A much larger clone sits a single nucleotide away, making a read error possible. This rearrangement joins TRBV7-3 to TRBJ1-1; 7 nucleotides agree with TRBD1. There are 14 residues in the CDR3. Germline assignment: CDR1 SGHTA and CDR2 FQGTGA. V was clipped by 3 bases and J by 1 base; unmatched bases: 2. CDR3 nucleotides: TGTGCCAGCAGCTTCAGGGGGGGGAACACTGAAGCTTTCTTT. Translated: CASSFRGGNTEAFF. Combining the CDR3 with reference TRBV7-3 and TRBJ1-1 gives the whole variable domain GAGVSQTPSNKVTEKGKYVELRCDPISGHTALYWYRQSLGQGPEFLIYFQGTGAADDSGLPNDRFFAVRPEGSVSTLKIQRTERGDSAVYLCASSFRGGNTEAFFGQGTRLTVV.

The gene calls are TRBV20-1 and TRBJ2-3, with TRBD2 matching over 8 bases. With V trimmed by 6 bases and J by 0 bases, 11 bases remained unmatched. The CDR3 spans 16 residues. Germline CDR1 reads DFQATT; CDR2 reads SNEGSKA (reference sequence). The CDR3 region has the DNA TGCAGTGCCCAGGCACGGGGGGGCCTTAGCACAGATACGCAGTATTTT. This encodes CSAQARGGLSTDTQYF.

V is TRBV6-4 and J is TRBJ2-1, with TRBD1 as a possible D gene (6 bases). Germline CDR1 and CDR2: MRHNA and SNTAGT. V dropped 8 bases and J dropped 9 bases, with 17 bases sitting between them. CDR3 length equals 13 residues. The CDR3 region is CASSVTGSIEQFF. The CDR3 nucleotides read TGTGCCAGCTCCGTTACAGGGAGTATTGAGCAGTTCTTC.

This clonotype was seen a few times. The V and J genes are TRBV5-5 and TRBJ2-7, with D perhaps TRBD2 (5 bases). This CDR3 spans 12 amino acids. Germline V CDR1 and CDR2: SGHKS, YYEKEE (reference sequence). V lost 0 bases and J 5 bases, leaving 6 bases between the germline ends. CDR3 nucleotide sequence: TGTGCCAGCAGCTTGGCGAGGGACGAGCAGTACGTC. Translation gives CASSLARDEQYV.

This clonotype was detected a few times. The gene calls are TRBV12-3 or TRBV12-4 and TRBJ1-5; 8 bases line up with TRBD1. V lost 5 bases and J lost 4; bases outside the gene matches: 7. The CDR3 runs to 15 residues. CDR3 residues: CASSADGQGNQPQHF. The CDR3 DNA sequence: TGTGCCAGCAGTGCCGACGGACAGGGAAATCAGCCCCAGCATTTT.

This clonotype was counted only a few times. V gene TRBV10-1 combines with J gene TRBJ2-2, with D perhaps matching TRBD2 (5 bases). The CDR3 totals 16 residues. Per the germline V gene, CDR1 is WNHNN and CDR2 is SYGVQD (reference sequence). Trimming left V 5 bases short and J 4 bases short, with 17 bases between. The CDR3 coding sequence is TGCGCCAGCAGTCCAGGAAGGGCCCGGGGCACCGGGGAGCTGTTTTTT. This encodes CASSPGRARGTGELFF.

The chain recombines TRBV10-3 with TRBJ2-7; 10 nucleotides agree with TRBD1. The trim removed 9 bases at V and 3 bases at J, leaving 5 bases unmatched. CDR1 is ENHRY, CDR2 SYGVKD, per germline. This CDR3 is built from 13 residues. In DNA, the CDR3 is TGTGCCATGGGGACAGGGGAAAGCTACGAGCAGTACTTC. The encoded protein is CAMGTGESYEQYF.

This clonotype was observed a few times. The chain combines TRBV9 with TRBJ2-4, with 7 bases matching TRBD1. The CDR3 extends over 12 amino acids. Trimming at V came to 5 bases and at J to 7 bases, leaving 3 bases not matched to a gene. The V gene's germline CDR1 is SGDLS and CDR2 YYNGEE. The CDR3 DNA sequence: TGTGCCAGCAGTCAACAGGGGAACATTCAGTACTTC. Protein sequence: CASSQQGNIQYF.